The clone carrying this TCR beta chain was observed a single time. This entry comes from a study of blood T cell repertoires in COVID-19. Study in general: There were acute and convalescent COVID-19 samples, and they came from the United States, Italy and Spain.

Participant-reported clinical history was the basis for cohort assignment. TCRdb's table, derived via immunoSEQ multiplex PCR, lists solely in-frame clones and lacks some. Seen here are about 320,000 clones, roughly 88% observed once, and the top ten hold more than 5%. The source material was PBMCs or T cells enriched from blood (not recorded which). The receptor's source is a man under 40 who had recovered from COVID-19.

In DNA, the CDR3 is TGTGCCAGCAGCAAAGATAACTCCGCGGGGGGAGATACGCAGTATTTT. It translates to CASSKDNSAGGDTQYF. The V call is TRBV21-1, the J call TRBJ2-3; no check of the table's D call, TRBD2, against the DNA was made. TRBV21-1 is reported as a pseudogene. This CDR3 region has 16 residues.